The 17 T cell receptor beta chains below come from one sample, sequenced in a study of human T cells and chemical hapten exposure. Noted time point: patch test 1, 2 weeks after DPC sensitization. Treatment described: therapeutic diphenylcyclopropenone sensitization with weekly scalp DPC. TCRdb re-analysed the RACE reads in MiXCR, keeping a single row per CDR3 protein. The data show some 340,000 distinct CDR3 sequences, about 7% seen once. Sequences were derived from whole blood, sampled in connection with sensitization to the hapten diphenylcyclopropenone (DPC). The receptors originated from a woman under 30 with alopecia areata. Some clones in this sample may be carry-over from other donors' samples.

Many counts were recorded for this clonotype. The rearrangement joins TRBV4-1 to TRBJ2-3; 8 positions match TRBD2. The CDR3 contains 16 residues. V lost 0 bases to trimming and J lost 1 base; unmatched junction nucleotides: 3. Germline assignment: CDR1 MGHRA and CDR2 YSYEKL. CDR3 sequence: CASSQDPAGGTDTQYF. CDR3 nucleotide sequence: TGCGCCAGCAGCCAAGACCCAGCGGGGGGCACAGATACGCAGTATTTT.

This clonotype was observed a few times. The rearrangement uses TRBV3-1 and TRBJ2-7, with no clear D. Germline CDR1 reads LGHDT; CDR2 reads YNNKEL (reference sequence). The CDR3 consists of 13 residues. V lost 2 bases and J 6 bases, leaving 11 bases between the germline ends. CDR3 nucleotides: TGTGCCAGCAGCCAATTATCAGAGGCCGAGCAGTACTTC. This translates into CASSQLSEAEQYF.

Ten or more counts support this clonotype. The V call is TRBV6-4, the J call TRBJ2-3; TRBD2 is a possible D gene (5 bases). Between the trimmed V and J ends, which lost 0 bases and 0 bases, there was a span of 10 bases. CDR1 is MRHNA, CDR2 SNTAGT, per germline. The CDR3 covers 16 residues. The CDR3 DNA follows: TGTGCCAGCAGTGACTCGGAGGAATCTAGCACAGATACGCAGTATTTT. Amino acid sequence: CASSDSEESSTDTQYF.

This chain connects TRBV7-9 to TRBJ1-1; 8 bases map to TRBD1. The CDR3 length is 15 residues. Looked up from germline, CDR1 is SEHNR and CDR2 is FQNEAQ (reference sequence). V dropped 6 bases and J dropped 1; count of bases not matched to a gene: 7. The CDR3 DNA reads TGTGCCAGCAGACACGCAGGACAGGGGAACACTGAAGCTTTCTTT. This sequence encodes CASRHAGQGNTEAFF.

The CDR3 region is CSARDLVAVREQFF. Here the CDR3 DNA reads TGCAGTGCTAGAGATCTCGTTGCGGTTAGGGAGCAGTTCTTC. This chain uses TRBV20-1 with TRBJ2-1; D is unclear. CDR3 length equals 14 residues. Trimming removed 0 bases at V and 10 bases at J, with 16 bases between. Per germline, CDR1 DFQATT and CDR2 SNEGSKA (reference sequence).

This clonotype came up a few times. The chain couples TRBV7-9 to TRBJ2-7, with 13 bases matching TRBD2. Germline V gene lookup returns CDR1 SEHNR and CDR2 FQNEAQ (reference sequence). The CDR3 length is 16 residues. V lost 5 bases to trimming and J lost 3 bases; unmatched junction nucleotides: 7. The CDR3 coding sequence is TGTGCCAGCAGCACAGGGACTAGCGGGGATCTCTACGAGCAGTACTTC. This sequence encodes CASSTGTSGDLYEQYF. Full variable domain (outside the CDR3, taken from reference TRBV7-9 and TRBJ2-7): DTGVSQNPRHKITKRGQNVTFRCDPISEHNRLYWYRQTLGQGPEFLTYFQNEAQLEKSRLLSDRFSAERPKGSFSTLEIQRTEQGDSAMYLCASSTGTSGDLYEQYFGPGTRLTVT.

This clonotype has a handful of counts. CDR3 in DNA: TGTGCCAGCAGTTCCCCCGGTATCGGGGGGAGCACAGATACGCAGTATTTT. It codes for CASSSPGIGGSTDTQYF. The chain carries TRBV27 and TRBJ2-3; 7 bases line up with TRBD2. This CDR3 is built from 17 residues. The germline V gene has CDR1 MNHEY and CDR2 SMNVEV (reference sequence). V dropped 4 bases and J dropped 0; count of bases not matched to a gene: 10.

There are many counts of this clonotype. The rearrangement uses TRBV20-1 and TRBJ1-2, with D tentatively TRBD1 (6 bases). The CDR3 is 12 residues long. Germline assignment: CDR1 DFQATT and CDR2 SNEGSKA (reference sequence). The ends were cut back, 8 bases at V and 3 bases at J, with 13 bases in the middle. The CDR3 loop reads CSHPAGDYGYTF. In DNA, the CDR3 is TGCAGTCATCCCGCAGGGGACTATGGCTACACCTTC.

J is TRBJ1-5 and V is TRBV12-5; 7 nucleotides agree with TRBD1. This CDR3 region has 15 residues. Germline assignment: CDR1 LGHNT and CDR2 FRNRAP. Trimming removed 5 bases from V and 3 bases from J; junction bases left unmatched: 7. CDR3 residues: CASGLEGQFNQPQHF. For the CDR3, the DNA is TGTGCTAGTGGTCTCGAGGGACAGTTCAATCAGCCCCAGCATTTT.

This clonotype showed up many times. This chain joins TRBV12-3 or TRBV12-4 and TRBJ2-1; the D call may be TRBD1 or TRBD2 (5 bases each). V was cut by 3 bases and J by 0 bases, with 12 bases left in between. This CDR3 region has 16 residues. The CDR3 sequence is CASSLPRDGSYNEQFF. In nucleotides, the CDR3 is TGTGCCAGCAGTTTGCCGAGGGACGGCTCCTACAATGAGCAGTTCTTC.

The V call is TRBV12-3 or TRBV12-4, the J call TRBJ2-1, with 8 bases aligning to TRBD2. The V segment lost 5 bases and the J segment 7 bases; nucleotides outside the gene matches: 7. The CDR3 sequence is 14 residues long. The CDR3 DNA sequence: TGTGCCAGCAGTATTAGCGGGGCGGGAAATGAGCAGTTCTTC. Translated: CASSISGAGNEQFF.

This clonotype has ten or more counts. This chain connects TRBV7-2 to TRBJ2-3; 10 nucleotides agree with TRBD2. The CDR3 totals 17 residues. CDR1 SGHTA and CDR2 FQGNSA come from the germline V gene. J lost 0 bases, V lost 1 base, and 4 bases had no gene match. The CDR3 sequence: CASSLDLAGESTDTQYF. For the CDR3, the DNA is TGTGCCAGCAGCTTAGACCTAGCGGGGGAAAGCACAGATACGCAGTATTTT.

This clonotype showed up many times. The chain uses TRBV5-4 and TRBJ2-7; 10 bases are shared with TRBD2. The CDR3 is made up of 14 amino acids. Germline CDR1 is SGHNT and CDR2 is YYREEE (reference sequence). V was clipped by 4 bases and J by 2 bases; unmatched bases: 3. The CDR3 reads CASSPGTSAYEQYF. The CDR3 nucleotides are TGTGCCAGCAGCCCCGGGACTAGCGCCTACGAGCAGTACTTC.

This clonotype occurred many times. As DNA, the CDR3 is TGCAGCGTTATGGGGGGCTCCTACGAGCAGTACTTC. Its protein product is CSVMGGSYEQYF. The chain combines TRBV29-1 with TRBJ2-7; D may be TRBD2 (6 bases). Germline V lookup: CDR1 SQVTM, CDR2 ANQGSEA. The CDR3 spans 12 residues. Trimming took 5 bases from V and 0 from J, leaving 8 bases between them.

The table lists this clonotype with a few counts. The chain has TRBV12-3 or TRBV12-4 and TRBJ2-2; D unclear. This CDR3 is 13 amino acids long. Trimming took 6 bases from V and 6 from J, leaving 11 bases between them. CDR3 bases: TGTGCCAGCAGACAAAGCCGGCCCGGGGAGCTGTTTTTT. Translated: CASRQSRPGELFF.

This clonotype has ten or more counts. The chain links TRBV12-3 or TRBV12-4 to TRBJ1-2; D may be TRBD1 (5 bases). CDR3 length: 15 amino acids. V was pared by 5 bases and J by 4 bases, with 17 bases between. The CDR3 here is CASSTMAGRSYGYTF. The CDR3, as DNA: TGTGCCAGCAGTACCATGGCAGGGCGGTCCTATGGCTACACCTTC.

The sample holds a few counts of this clonotype. V gene TRBV12-3 or TRBV12-4 combines with J gene TRBJ2-1; the match to TRBD1 covers 7 bases. The junction had 6 bases not matched to a gene; V was cut back by 2 bases and J by 5 bases. CDR3 length equals 15 residues. CDR3: CASSLSRTGHNEQFF. The CDR3 bases are TGTGCCAGCAGTTTATCAAGGACAGGACACAATGAGCAGTTCTTC.